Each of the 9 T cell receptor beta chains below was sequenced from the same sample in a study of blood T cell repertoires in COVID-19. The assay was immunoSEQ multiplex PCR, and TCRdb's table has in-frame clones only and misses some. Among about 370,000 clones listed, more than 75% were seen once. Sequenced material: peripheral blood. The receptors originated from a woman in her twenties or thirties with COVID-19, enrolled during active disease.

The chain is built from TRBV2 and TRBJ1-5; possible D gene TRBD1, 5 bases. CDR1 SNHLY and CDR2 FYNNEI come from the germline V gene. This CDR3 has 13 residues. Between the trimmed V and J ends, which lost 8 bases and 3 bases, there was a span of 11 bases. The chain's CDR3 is CASGQGPNQPQHF. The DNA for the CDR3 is TGTGCCAGCGGGCAGGGCCCCAATCAGCCCCAGCATTTT. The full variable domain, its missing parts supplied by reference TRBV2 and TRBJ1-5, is EPEVTQTPSHQVTQMGQEVILRCVPISNHLYFYWYRQILGQKVEFLVSFYNNEISEKSEIFDDQFSVERPDGSNFTLKIRSTKLEDSAMYFCASGQGPNQPQHFGDGTRLSIL.

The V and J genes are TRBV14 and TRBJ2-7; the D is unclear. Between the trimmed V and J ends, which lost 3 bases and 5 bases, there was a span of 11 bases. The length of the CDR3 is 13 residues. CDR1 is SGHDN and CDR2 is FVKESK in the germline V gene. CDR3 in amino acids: CASSHPGYHEQYF. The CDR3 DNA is TGTGCCAGCAGCCACCCCGGGTACCACGAGCAGTACTTC.

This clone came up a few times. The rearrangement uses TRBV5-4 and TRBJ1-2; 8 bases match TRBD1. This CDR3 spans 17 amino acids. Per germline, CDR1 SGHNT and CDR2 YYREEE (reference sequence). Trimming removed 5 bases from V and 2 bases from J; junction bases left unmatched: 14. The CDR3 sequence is CASSPSRARTGNYGYTF. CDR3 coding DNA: TGTGCCAGCAGTCCTTCCCGGGCGAGGACAGGGAACTATGGCTACACCTTC. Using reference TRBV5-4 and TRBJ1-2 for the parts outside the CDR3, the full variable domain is ETGVTQSPTHLIKTRGQQVTLRCSSQSGHNTVSWYQQALGQGPQFIFQYYREEENGRGNFPPRFSGLQFPNYSSELNVNALELDDSALYLCASSPSRARTGNYGYTFGSGTRLTVV.

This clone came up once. The CDR3 DNA sequence: TGTGCCAGCAGTTTATCAGGGGAAGGCTACACCTTC. It translates to CASSLSGEGYTF. The V call is TRBV27, the J call TRBJ1-2; possible D gene TRBD1, 5 bases. Germline assignment: CDR1 MNHEY and CDR2 SMNVEV (reference sequence). The CDR3 extends over 12 amino acids. Trimming pared 0 bases from V and 8 bases from J, leaving 7 bases between.

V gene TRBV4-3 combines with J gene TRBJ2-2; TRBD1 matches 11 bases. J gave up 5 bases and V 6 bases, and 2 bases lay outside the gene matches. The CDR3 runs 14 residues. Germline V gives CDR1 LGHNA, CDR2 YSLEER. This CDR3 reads CASRGQGGTGELFF. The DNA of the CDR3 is TGCGCCAGCAGGGGACAGGGGGGTACCGGGGAGCTGTTTTTT.

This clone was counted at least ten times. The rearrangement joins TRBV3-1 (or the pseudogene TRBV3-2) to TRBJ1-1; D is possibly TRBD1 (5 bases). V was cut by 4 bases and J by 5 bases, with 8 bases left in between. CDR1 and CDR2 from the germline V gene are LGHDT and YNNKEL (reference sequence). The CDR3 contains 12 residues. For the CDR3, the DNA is TGTGCCAGCAGCCGGCCAGGGACTGAAGCTTTCTTT. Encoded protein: CASSRPGTEAFF.

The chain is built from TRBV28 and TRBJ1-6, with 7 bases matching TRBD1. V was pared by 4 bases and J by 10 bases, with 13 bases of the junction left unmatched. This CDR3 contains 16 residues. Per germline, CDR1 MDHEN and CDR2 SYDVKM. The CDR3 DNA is TGTGCCAGCAGTTCGTCCAGGGGGTACGGCAAGTCACCCCTCCACTTT. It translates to CASSSSRGYGKSPLHF.

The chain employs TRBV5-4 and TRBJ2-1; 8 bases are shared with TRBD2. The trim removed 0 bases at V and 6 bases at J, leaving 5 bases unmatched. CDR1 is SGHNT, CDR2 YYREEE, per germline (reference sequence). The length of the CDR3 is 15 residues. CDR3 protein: CASSLDRAGANEQFF. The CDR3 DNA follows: TGTGCCAGCAGCTTGGATCGAGCGGGAGCCAATGAGCAGTTCTTC.

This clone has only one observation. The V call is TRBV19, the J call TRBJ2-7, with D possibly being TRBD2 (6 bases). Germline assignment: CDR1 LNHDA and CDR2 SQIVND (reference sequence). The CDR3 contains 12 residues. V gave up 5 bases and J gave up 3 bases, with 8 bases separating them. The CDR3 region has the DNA TGTGCCAGTAGTCCGGGACTCTACGAGCAGTACTTC. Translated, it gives CASSPGLYEQYF.